This TCR beta chain was identified in a study of tumor-infiltrating lymphocytes in oesophageal squamous cell carcinoma. This clonotype was observed a single time. J lost 3 bases, V lost 5 bases, and 7 bases had no gene match. CDR1 is SGHVS, CDR2 FNYEAQ, per germline. This CDR3 region has 15 residues. MiXCR, run by TCRdb on the PCR reads, gives a single entry per CDR3 protein. The data contain some 21,000 distinct CDR3 sequences, less than 45% of them singletons. The sequence came from a male donor with esophageal squamous cell carcinoma. Sequences were obtained from esophageal tumor tissue. The chain has TRBV7-6 and TRBJ2-3; 8 bases fit TRBD2. CDR3 residues: CASSREIAGTDTQYF. The CDR3 DNA sequence: TGTGCCAGCAGCCGGGAAATAGCGGGAACAGATACGCAGTATTTT.